Described below is a single T cell receptor (beta chain) sequence and its context. This clonotype was observed a handful of times. No antigen is known for it. Nothing much larger sits one base from this clone, and base qualities are not available. These data belong to a study of blood T cells in healthy people across ages (dated by TCRdb to 2013 to 2016). General notes on the study: In model experiments, template switching captured about one uniquely barcoded TCR beta cDNA molecule for every two T cells. The study analyzed two additional independent replicas of 1 million unique cDNA reads from the same blood draw for two donors, one aged 18 to 30 and one aged 80 or older. The study measured age-related changes in TCR beta repertoire diversity using deep sequencing normalized with unique cDNA molecular identifiers. Donors were grouped into four age groups: young (average approximately 15 years), middle-aged (39), aged (about 60) and long-lived (approximately 78).

The library was produced with 5' RACE. Sequenced on an Illumina HiSeq 2500. The second PCR ran for roughly 7 to 12 cycles and used a J-beta primer mix along with a sample-barcoded 5' primer. A unique molecular identifier was introduced onto each TCR beta cDNA molecule by a template-switch 5' adaptor carrying 12 random nucleotides. At least 2.5 million CDR3-containing paired-end reads were obtained from each sample. First-strand cDNA synthesis was performed from all RNA using the Mint cDNA synthesis kit, with priming by a TRBC-specific oligonucleotide. Following uracil-DNA glycosylase treatment, a first 18-cycle PCR with universal primers M1SS and BC2_uni_R was performed on all cDNA. For the original study's pipeline: For normalization, 1 million high-quality reads were randomly selected from each sample, with every read carrying a distinct molecular identifier. Reads sharing molecular identifiers were discarded rather than binned into consensus sequences. MiTCR, set to a Q25 quality threshold and the strictest error-elimination algorithm, was used for CDR3 identification, clonotype clustering and error correction. A nonparametric unseen species model with Euler transformation was used to estimate a lower bound on total TCR beta diversity. TCRdb ran its own pipeline on the public reads, namely fastp trimming at Q25 and MiXCR clone calling, and kept in-frame beta chains. Records with the same CDR3 protein are collapsed into one entry carrying the most frequent genes and DNA. TCRdb assigned the V and J calls; the authors' analysis was not used. This sample is represented by 780,000 or so distinct CDR3 sequences; roughly 25% of them were singletons. The ten largest make up 3% to 4.5% of the sample.

Overall results and qualifications from the work: Because the CMV infection status of the donors was unknown, age-related changes in expanded clonotypes may potentially have been confounded. Observed TCR beta diversity per million T cells fell roughly linearly with age, and a significant reduction was already apparent by age roughly 41. A strong correlation was found between observed TCR beta diversity and the percentage of naive T cells measured by flow cytometry. The long-lived group showed more naive CD4+ T cells, fewer expanded clones and increased TCR diversity than the aged group, suggesting age selection. Total diversity estimates from one million sequenced T cells were considered lower bounds and underestimates. Bulk unsorted PBMC profiling prevented conclusive comparison of naive and antigen-experienced compartments.

The 39 donors, aged roughly 6 to 95 years, were systemically healthy Caucasian individuals from Russia. About 10 milliliters of peripheral blood were collected from each donor into EDTA-treated Vacutainer tubes. Ficoll-Paque density-gradient centrifugation was used to isolate PBMCs, with at least 6 million per sample. Total RNA, at least 6 micrograms per sample, was extracted from PBMCs with Trizol reagent. For every donor, flow cytometry on a PBMC aliquot measured the percentage of naive CD45RAhigh/CD27high T cells. CDR3 length: 15 amino acids, cysteine to phenylalanine. Here the CDR3 DNA is all that survives: 45 bases in frame from base 1. V and J are truncated by 5 bases and 4 bases respectively, leaving an intervening sequence of 15 bases. Via the germline V gene, CDR1 is MNHEY and CDR2 SVGEGT. These same data were also listed under a study on T cells of mothers and their children. The second source states: The donors were nine systemically healthy Caucasian individuals, made up of three mothers and their six children. cDNA synthesis used all of the extracted RNA, with about 1.5 ug of RNA in each 15 ul reaction. In the second PCR, sample barcodes and 2-4 random nucleotides were introduced via the M1S primer. Over 8.5 million TCR beta CDR3 reads came from each mother, compared with about 3 million reads from each child. TCR recombination output is similarly shaped by thymic selection in related and unrelated pairs, with a minor effect exerted by inherited differences. Normalized repertoire overlap was always found to be slightly, but never significantly, higher in related mother-child pairs than in unrelated mother-child pairs. With a sensitivity of approximately 96 clones per million clonotypes, no persistent microchimeric T cell clones were detected. Deep NGS was used in the study to compare the TCR beta repertoires of mothers and children and to look for features that separate related mother-child pairs from unrelated individuals. The mean age was roughly 40 +/- 4 years for the mothers and approximately 11 +/- 4 years for the children. After adapter ligation with NEBNext reagents, the libraries were sequenced on Illumina HiSeq 2000 with 100+100 nt paired-end reads. To prevent cross-contamination, the mother and child libraries were prepared one month apart and sequenced in separate runs. For each donor, between about 450,000 and 2,300,000 distinct TCR beta clonotypes were identified. Naive TCR beta clonotypes were estimated from low-frequency clonotypes matched to each donor's FACS-determined naive share, without sorting.

The receptor was isolated from a boy aged 10-17 years in good health. The chain was built from TRBV6-2 or TRBV6-3 and TRBJ1-5; no D segment can be confidently identified. Sequenced sample: blood. The sequenced DNA: TGTGCCAGCAGTCCACATGGGCTCATAAATCAGCCCCAGCATTTT. Translated, this gives CASSPHGLINQPQHF.